This TCR beta chain was identified in a study of blood T cells in healthy people across ages. This clonotype was detected only a few times. The CDR3 contains 14 residues. Per the germline V gene, CDR1 is SEHNR and CDR2 is FQNEAQ (reference sequence). The second PCR ran roughly 7 to 11 cycles with a sample-barcoded 5' primer and J-beta primers. MiXCR, applied by TCRdb to the 5' RACE reads, yields one record per CDR3 protein. The data contain more than 600,000 distinct CDR3 sequences, roughly 25% of them singletons. The sample was also linked to a second study, of T cells of mothers and their children. Turning to that study: Related mother-child pairs showed slightly, non-significantly higher overlap than unrelated pairs.

The TCR sequence derives from a boy younger than 18 in good health. V is TRBV7-9 and J is TRBJ2-5; maybe TRBD2 (6 bases). The end of the DNA fits TRBJ2-7 better, so the J call may be wrong. Source material: blood. In DNA form, the CDR3 reads TGTGCCAGCAGCCATCGGGAGCGCTCCTACGAGCAGTACTTC. Translation gives CASSHRERSYEQYF.